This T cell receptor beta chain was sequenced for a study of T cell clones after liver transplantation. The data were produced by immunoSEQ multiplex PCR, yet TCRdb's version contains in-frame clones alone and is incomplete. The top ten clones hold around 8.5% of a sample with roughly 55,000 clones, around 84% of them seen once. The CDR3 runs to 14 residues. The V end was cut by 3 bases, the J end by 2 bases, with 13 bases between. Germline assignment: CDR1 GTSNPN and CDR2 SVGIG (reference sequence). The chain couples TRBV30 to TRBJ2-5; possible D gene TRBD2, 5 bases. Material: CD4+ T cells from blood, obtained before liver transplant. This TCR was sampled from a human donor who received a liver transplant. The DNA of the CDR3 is TGTGCCTGGAGACTAACTAGAAGACAAGAGACCCAGTACTTC. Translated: CAWRLTRRQETQYF.